A selection of T cell receptor beta chains follows, all from one sample in a study of CD8 T cells in Susac syndrome. MiXCR, applied by TCRdb to the immunoSEQ multiplex PCR reads, yields one record per CDR3 protein. The sample contains more than 200,000 distinct CDR3 sequences, about 93% of which appear only once. The sequenced material came from CD8+ T cells from PBMCs. The receptors here all came from a human donor with multiple sclerosis. Each CDR3 is given with its conserved first and last residue. A D gene is named only where the DNA matches it firmly. Clone size is shown for a subset of rows, as once, few, many or a class of expanded clone.

v_call	clone_size	j_call	d_call	cdr3_nt	cdr3_aa
TRBV19	NA	TRBJ2-2	NA	TGTGCCAGTAGTCCCACCGGACAGAACACCGGGGAGCTGTTTTTT	CASSPTGQNTGELFF
TRBV12-3/TRBV12-4	NA	TRBJ1-5	NA	TGTGCCAGCACCCCTAGCAATCAGCCCCAGCATTTT	CASTPSNQPQHF
TRBV6-5	NA	TRBJ1-6	NA	TGTGCCAGCAGTTACAAGGAGGGTTGGAATTCACCCCTCCACTTT	CASSYKEGWNSPLHF
TRBV7-9	NA	TRBJ2-5	NA	TGTGCCAGCAGCCCCCGGGTAGGCCAAGAGACCCAGTACTTC	CASSPRVGQETQYF
TRBV19	NA	TRBJ1-5	NA	TGTGCCAGTGGGGCAAGGGCAGGCTGGAATCAGCCCCAGCATTTT	CASGARAGWNQPQHF
TRBV7-9	NA	TRBJ2-4	TRBD2	TGTGCCAGCAGCTTAGTAGGCGGGAGGAACATTCAGTACTTC	CASSLVGGRNIQYF
TRBV25-1	NA	TRBJ2-5	NA	TGTGCCAGCAGTGGGGGACAACAGCAAGAGACCCAGTACTTC	CASSGGQQQETQYF
TRBV20-1	NA	TRBJ2-1	TRBD2	TGCAGTGCTAGGGATCTAGCGGGAGCCAATGAGCAGTTCTTC	CSARDLAGANEQFF
TRBV4-1	NA	TRBJ1-1	NA	TGCGCCAGCAGCCAAGCCCCCCAGGGTTGGAACACTGAAGCTTTCTTT	CASSQAPQGWNTEAFF
TRBV25-1	NA	TRBJ1-2	NA	TGTGCCAGCAGTGGTCTCACTTACTATGGCTACACCTTC	CASSGLTYYGYTF
TRBV15	NA	TRBJ2-3	NA	TGTGCCACCAGCGGTGGGGGGGCGAACGTGGATACGCAGTATTTT	CATSGGGANVDTQYF
TRBV3-1	NA	TRBJ1-2	TRBD1	TGTGCCAGCAGCGAGACAGGGGTTTTCTATGGCTACACCTTC	CASSETGVFYGYTF
TRBV27	NA	TRBJ2-7	TRBD1	TGTGCCAGCAGTTTATCGTCGACAGGGTTCCCCTACGAGCAGTACTTC	CASSLSSTGFPYEQYF
TRBV19	NA	TRBJ1-2	NA	TGTGCCAGTCGGGATGGGCAGCAAGTGCATGGCTACACCTTC	CASRDGQQVHGYTF
TRBV3-1	NA	TRBJ2-7	NA	TGTGCCAGCAGCCATCGGTACGAGCAGTACTTC	CASSHRYEQYF
TRBV3-1	NA	TRBJ2-7	TRBD2	TGTGCCAGCAGCCAAGTACCCAGCGGGAGCAATACCCACGAGCAGTACTTC	CASSQVPSGSNTHEQYF
TRBV9	NA	TRBJ1-1	NA	TGTGCCAGCAGCCCTACCGGGGGGCCGAGGACTGAAGCTTTCTTT	CASSPTGGPRTEAFF
TRBV13	NA	TRBJ2-7	TRBD2	TGTGCCAGCAGCTTAGTAGCGGGGGCCTACGAGCAGTACTTC	CASSLVAGAYEQYF
TRBV20-1	NA	TRBJ2-5	NA	TGCAGTGCTAGAGATCGCTACGTGGAGACCCAGTACTTC	CSARDRYVETQYF
TRBV7-9	NA	TRBJ1-5	NA	TGTGCCAGCTTCTTGGGGGGGTTCAATCAGCCCCAGCATTTT	CASFLGGFNQPQHF
TRBV6-2/TRBV6-3	NA	TRBJ2-7	NA	TGTGCCAGCAGTTTATCGACCTTGTCTGGGACACCTTCCTACGAGCAGTACTTC	CASSLSTLSGTPSYEQYF
TRBV15	NA	TRBJ2-5	NA	TGTGCCACCGAGAGTATGCAAGAGACCCAGTACTTC	CATESMQETQYF
TRBV6-5	NA	TRBJ2-1	TRBD2	TGTGCCACCCGGACTAGTCCCTCCTACAATGAGCAGTTCTTC	CATRTSPSYNEQFF
TRBV2	once	TRBJ2-2	TRBD2	TGTGCCAGCAGTGAGGGAGGGTATGCCGGGGAGCTGTTTTTT	CASSEGGYAGELFF
TRBV7-9	NA	TRBJ2-5	TRBD1	TGTGCCAGCAGCGTTAGGACTGGACAGGGACAAGAGACCCAGTACTTC	CASSVRTGQGQETQYF
TRBV4-1	NA	TRBJ2-7	NA	TGCGCCAGCAGCCAAGAGGAAGGGGTTGCTTTCTACGAGCAGTACTTC	CASSQEEGVAFYEQYF
TRBV4-2	NA	TRBJ1-2	NA	TGTGCCAGCAGCCCTGAGGGACGCCCAGCTAACTATGGCTACACCTTC	CASSPEGRPANYGYTF
TRBV7-8	NA	TRBJ2-3	NA	TGTGCCAGCAGCTCGGCGGGGTGGGCAGATACGCAGTATTTT	CASSSAGWADTQYF
TRBV19	once	TRBJ2-7	NA	TGTGCCAGTAGTATAGGCACAGGGTACTCCTACGAGCAGTACTTC	CASSIGTGYSYEQYF
TRBV13	few	TRBJ1-1	NA	TGTGCCAGCAGCTTAGTTACGAAGAACACTGAAGCTTTCTTT	CASSLVTKNTEAFF
TRBV27	NA	TRBJ2-7	NA	TGTGCCAGCAGTTTGTCGGGGGCCTACGAGCAGTACTTC	CASSLSGAYEQYF
TRBV10-3	NA	TRBJ1-2	TRBD1	TGTGCCATCAGTGAGCCCTCCGAGACAGGGTACTATGGCTACACCTTC	CAISEPSETGYYGYTF
TRBV7-9	NA	TRBJ1-1	TRBD1	TGTGCCAGCAGCCGACCTCAGGGGGCGCTTACTGAAGCTTTCTTT	CASSRPQGALTEAFF
TRBV2	NA	TRBJ2-7	NA	TGTGCCAGCATTCTAAATAGGGAGCAGTACTTC	CASILNREQYF
TRBV2	NA	TRBJ2-4	NA	TGTGCCAGCAGTCCCTTGTCGCCTCTGGGCAAAAACATTCAGTACTTC	CASSPLSPLGKNIQYF
TRBV20-1	NA	TRBJ2-7	NA	TGCAGTGCCTTTTCTCTACGAGAGCAGTACTTC	CSAFSLREQYF
TRBV7-2	few	TRBJ1-1	TRBD1	TGTGCCAGCAGCCATAGGGACAGGGAATATGAAGCTTTCTTT	CASSHRDREYEAFF
TRBV5-6	once	TRBJ2-5	NA	TGTGCCAGCAGCTTTTGGGGAGTCGGGGAGACCCAGTACTTC	CASSFWGVGETQYF
TRBV12-3/TRBV12-4	NA	TRBJ2-1	TRBD1	TGTGCCAGCTACAGGGGGCACCAATCAGTTAAGGATGAGCAGTTCTTC	CASYRGHQSVKDEQFF
TRBV20-1	NA	TRBJ2-7	NA	TGCAGTGCTATCAGCAGGGAAATACGCGAGCAGTACTTC	CSAISREIREQYF
TRBV9	NA	TRBJ2-2	NA	TGTGCCAGCAGCGTAGAGTCAGGGTTCGCCGGGGAGCTGTTTTTT	CASSVESGFAGELFF
TRBV12-3/TRBV12-4	NA	TRBJ2-7	NA	TGTGCCAGCAGTTTGGACGAGCAGTACTTC	CASSLDEQYF